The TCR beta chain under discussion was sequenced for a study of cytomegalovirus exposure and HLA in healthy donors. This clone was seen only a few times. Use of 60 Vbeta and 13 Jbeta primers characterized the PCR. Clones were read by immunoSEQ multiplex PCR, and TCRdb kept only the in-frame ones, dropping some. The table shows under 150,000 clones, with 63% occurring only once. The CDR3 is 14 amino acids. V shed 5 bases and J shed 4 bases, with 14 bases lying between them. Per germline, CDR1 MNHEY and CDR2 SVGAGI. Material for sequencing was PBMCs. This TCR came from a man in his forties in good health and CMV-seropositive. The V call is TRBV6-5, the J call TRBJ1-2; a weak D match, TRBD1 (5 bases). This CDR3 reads CASSTDSASYGYTF. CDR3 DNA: TGTGCCAGCAGTACAGACAGTGCCTCCTATGGCTACACCTTC.